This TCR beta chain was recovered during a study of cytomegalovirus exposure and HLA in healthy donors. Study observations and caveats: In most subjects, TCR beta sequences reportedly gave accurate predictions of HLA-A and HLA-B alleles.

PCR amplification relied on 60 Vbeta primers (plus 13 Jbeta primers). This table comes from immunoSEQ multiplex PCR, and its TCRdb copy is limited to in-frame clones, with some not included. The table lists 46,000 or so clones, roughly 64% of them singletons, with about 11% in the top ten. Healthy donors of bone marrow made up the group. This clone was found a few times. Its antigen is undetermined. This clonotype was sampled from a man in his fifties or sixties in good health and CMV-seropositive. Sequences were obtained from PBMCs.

CDR3 residues: CASSVGPTSGVNNEQFF. The CDR3 coding sequence is TGTGCCAGCAGCGTAGGACCTACTAGCGGGGTAAACAATGAGCAGTTCTTC. The chain carries TRBV9 and TRBJ2-1; 10 nucleotides align to TRBD2. This CDR3 is 17 amino acids long. CDR1 is SGDLS, CDR2 YYNGEE, per germline. V trimming: 0 bases; J trimming: 5 bases; junction bases outside the gene matches: 8.